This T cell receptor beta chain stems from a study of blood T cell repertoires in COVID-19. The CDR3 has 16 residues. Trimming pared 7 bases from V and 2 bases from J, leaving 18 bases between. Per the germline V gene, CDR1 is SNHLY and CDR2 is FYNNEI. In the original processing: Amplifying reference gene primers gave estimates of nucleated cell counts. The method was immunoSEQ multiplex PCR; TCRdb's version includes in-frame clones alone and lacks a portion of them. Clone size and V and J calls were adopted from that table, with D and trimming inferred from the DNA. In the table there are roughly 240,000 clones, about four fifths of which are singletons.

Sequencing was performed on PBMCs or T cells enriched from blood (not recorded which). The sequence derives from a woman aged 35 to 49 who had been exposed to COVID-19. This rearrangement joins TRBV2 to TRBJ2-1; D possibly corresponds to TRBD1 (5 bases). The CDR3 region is CASTRQNPTTYNEQFF. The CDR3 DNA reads TGTGCCAGCACCCGACAGAACCCAACAACCTACAATGAGCAGTTCTTC.